The rows below give T cell receptor beta chains drawn from one sample of a study of blood T cells in healthy people across ages. One entry per CDR3 protein, called by TCRdb with MiXCR from the 5' RACE reads. The sample holds approximately 830,000 distinct CDR3 sequences, around 68% seen once. The sequencing sample was made of blood. All receptors derive from a man between 25 and 39 years old in good health. The CDR3 runs from the conserved cysteine through the conserved F or W. A D gene is named only where the DNA matches it firmly. Clone size appears in some rows only: once, few, many, or a class for an expanded clone.

CDR3 DNA	CDR3 protein	D gene	J gene	clone size	V gene
TGTGCCAGCAGCTTAGGGGGGGTGGTAAATCAGCCCCAGCATTTT	CASSLGGVVNQPQHF	.	TRBJ1-5	.	TRBV7-2
TGTGCCAGCAGTTTCAGGGTTGGGGAGACCCAGTACTTC	CASSFRVGETQYF	.	TRBJ2-5	.	TRBV28
TGTGCCAGCAGTTTACTAGGAAGGGAGCTGTTTTTT	CASSLLGRELFF	.	TRBJ2-2	.	TRBV12-3/TRBV12-4
TGCAGCGTTGCCACAAGGAGCACAGATACGCAGTATTTT	CSVATRSTDTQYF	.	TRBJ2-3	.	TRBV29-1
TGCAGCGTTGAAAGAACACCGGGACACACCATATATTTT	CSVERTPGHTIYF	.	TRBJ1-3	.	TRBV29-1
TGCGCCAGCAGCCCTAGACTAGCGGGGAGCACAGATACGCAGTATTTT	CASSPRLAGSTDTQYF	TRBD2	TRBJ2-3	few	TRBV5-1
TGTGCCAGCAGCCGCAATTATGGGGGAACGACAGCCACAGATACGCAGTATTTT	CASSRNYGGTTATDTQYF	.	TRBJ2-3	few	TRBV7-9
TGTGCCAGCAGCCAGAGACTCGGCGCAACCTACGAGCAGTACTTC	CASSQRLGATYEQYF	.	TRBJ2-7	.	TRBV4-2
TGTGCCAGCATCGGGGGAACCTACGAGCAGTACTTC	CASIGGTYEQYF	.	TRBJ2-7	few	TRBV25-1
TGTGCCAGCAGCCAAGGGATACAGGACACTGAAGCTTTCTTT	CASSQGIQDTEAFF	.	TRBJ1-1	.	TRBV14
TGTGCCAGCAGCTTGGAGCGGACAAGCTCCTACAATGAGCAGTTCTTC	CASSLERTSSYNEQFF	.	TRBJ2-1	.	TRBV5-5
TGTGCCAGCACCCCAGATAGCCTGAGCCCCGGCGACACCTTC	CASTPDSLSPGDTF	.	TRBJ1-2	once	TRBV6-6
TGTGCCAGCAGTGAGGCGGGGAGGTACAATGAGCAGTTCTTC	CASSEAGRYNEQFF	.	TRBJ2-1	.	TRBV6-4
TGTGCCAGCAGCCAGGGGGACACCGGGGAGCTGTTTTTT	CASSQGDTGELFF	TRBD1	TRBJ2-2	many	TRBV7-9
TGCGCCAGCAGCCAAGTCAGGCAAGCAGGATCACCCCTCCACTTT	CASSQVRQAGSPLHF	.	TRBJ1-6	few	TRBV4-3
TGTGCCAGCAGTTCTCAGACAGGGGGCGACACTGAAGCTTTCTTT	CASSSQTGGDTEAFF	TRBD1	TRBJ1-1	.	TRBV6-6
TGTGCCAGCAGTTTAGAGGGACAGGGAAGAATACGGGGCTACACCTTC	CASSLEGQGRIRGYTF	TRBD1	TRBJ1-2	.	TRBV12-3/TRBV12-4
TGTGCCAGCAGCGCCCGGACTGGGGCCAACGTCCTGACTTTC	CASSARTGANVLTF	.	TRBJ2-6	many	TRBV14
TGTGCCAGCAGCGAATTAGGACTAGCGGGGAATACGCAGTATTTT	CASSELGLAGNTQYF	TRBD2	TRBJ2-3	.	TRBV9
TGTGCCAGCAGTGGGCGGGAGTGGGACCGACGCACAGATACGCAGTATTTT	CASSGREWDRRTDTQYF	TRBD2	TRBJ2-3	.	TRBV2
TGTGCCAGCAGTTACGACTCTAGCGGGCGCCTAGGAGAAACCCAGTACTTC	CASSYDSSGRLGETQYF	TRBD2	TRBJ2-7	once	TRBV6-5
TGCAGTGCTAGACTAGCTAGCGAACGCTCCTACAATGAGCAGTTCTTC	CSARLASERSYNEQFF	.	TRBJ2-1	.	TRBV20-1
TGTGCCAGCAGTTTAGTTGTTGGGCAGGGGTACGGCTACACCTTC	CASSLVVGQGYGYTF	.	TRBJ1-2	.	TRBV27
TGTGCCAGCAGCAGGACAGGGAGGGGGTGGACTAATGAAAAACTGTTTTTT	CASSRTGRGWTNEKLFF	TRBD1	TRBJ1-4	.	TRBV28
TGCGCCAGCAGCCCTGGACAGGCCAACACAGATACGCAGTATTTT	CASSPGQANTDTQYF	TRBD1	TRBJ2-3	few	TRBV5-1
TGCAGTGCCCCCGTAGTTCCCGGAGGAGATCAGCCCCAGCATTTT	CSAPVVPGGDQPQHF	.	TRBJ1-5	.	TRBV20-1
TGTGCCAGCAGTTACTCGATAGGGGGGGGATACAATGAGCAGTTCTTC	CASSYSIGGGYNEQFF	.	TRBJ2-1	.	TRBV6-2/TRBV6-3
TGTGCCAGCAACGCACCGGGACAGGGCTATACTAGCGGATGCGCCTACGAGCAGTACTTC	CASNAPGQGYTSGCAYEQYF	.	TRBJ2-7	.	TRBV25-1
TGCAGTGCTAGGGGTCGGGGGGGCCCCTACAATGAGCAGTTCTTC	CSARGRGGPYNEQFF	TRBD2	TRBJ2-1	few	TRBV20-1
TGTGCCAGCAGCCAAGATCGCAGGGAGTTAGATACGCAGTATTTT	CASSQDRRELDTQYF	.	TRBJ2-3	once	TRBV3-1
TGCGCCAGCAGCTTGGAGGGATCGAAGGATACGCAGTATTTT	CASSLEGSKDTQYF	.	TRBJ2-3	.	TRBV5-1
TGCAGCGTTGAAGCGGACAGGGTCGGTGGCTACACCTTC	CSVEADRVGGYTF	TRBD1	TRBJ1-2	.	TRBV29-1